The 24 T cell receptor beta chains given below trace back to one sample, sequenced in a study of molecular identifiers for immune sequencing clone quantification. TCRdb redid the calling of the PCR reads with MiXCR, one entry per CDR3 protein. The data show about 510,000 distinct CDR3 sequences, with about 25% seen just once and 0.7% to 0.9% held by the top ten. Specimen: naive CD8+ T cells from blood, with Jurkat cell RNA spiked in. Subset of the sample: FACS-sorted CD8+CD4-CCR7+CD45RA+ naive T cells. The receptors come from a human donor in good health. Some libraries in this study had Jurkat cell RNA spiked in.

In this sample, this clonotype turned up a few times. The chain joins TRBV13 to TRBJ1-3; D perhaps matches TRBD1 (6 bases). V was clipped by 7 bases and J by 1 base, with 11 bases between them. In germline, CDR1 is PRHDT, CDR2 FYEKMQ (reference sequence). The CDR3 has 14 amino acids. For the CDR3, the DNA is TGTGCCAGCATCATCAGGGGTTCTGGAAACACCATATATTTT. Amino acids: CASIIRGSGNTIYF.

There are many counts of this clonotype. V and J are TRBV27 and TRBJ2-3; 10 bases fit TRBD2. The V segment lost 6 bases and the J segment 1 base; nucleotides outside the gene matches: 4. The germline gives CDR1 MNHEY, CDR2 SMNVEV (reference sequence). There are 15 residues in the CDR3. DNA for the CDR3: TGTGCCAGCAGCCCCCTAGCGGGAGGCACAGATACGCAGTATTTT. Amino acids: CASSPLAGGTDTQYF.

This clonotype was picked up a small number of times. The CDR3 is CAGSFGRGGTEAFF. In nucleotides, the CDR3 is TGTGCCGGCAGCTTTGGTAGGGGGGGCACTGAAGCTTTCTTT. The chain has TRBV5-3 and TRBJ1-1, with D possibly being TRBD1 (6 bases). TRBV5-3 is sorted into the ORF group, with uncertain function. The V end was cut by 10 bases, the J end by 4 bases, with 20 bases between. The CDR3 has 14 amino acids.

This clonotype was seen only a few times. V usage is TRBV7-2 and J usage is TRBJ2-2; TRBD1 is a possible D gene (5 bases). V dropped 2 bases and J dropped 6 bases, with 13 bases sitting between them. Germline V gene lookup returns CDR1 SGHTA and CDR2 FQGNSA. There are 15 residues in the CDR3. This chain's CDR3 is CASSLKGVLAGELFF. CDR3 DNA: TGTGCCAGCAGCTTAAAAGGGGTCCTAGCCGGGGAGCTGTTTTTT.

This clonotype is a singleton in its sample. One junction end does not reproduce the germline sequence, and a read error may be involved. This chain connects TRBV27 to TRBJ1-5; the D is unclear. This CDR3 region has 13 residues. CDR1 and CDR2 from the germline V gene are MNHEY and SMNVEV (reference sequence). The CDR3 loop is CASSIFENPPQHF. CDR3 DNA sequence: TGTGCCAGCAGTATTTTTGAGAATCCGCCCCAGCATTTT.

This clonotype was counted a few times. The CDR3 region is CASSPGQVLSGYTF. For the CDR3, the DNA is TGTGCCAGCAGCCCAGGACAGGTGTTGAGCGGCTACACCTTC. The rearrangement joins TRBV13 to TRBJ1-2, with 7 bases fitting TRBD1. This CDR3 comprises 14 residues. Looked up from germline, CDR1 is PRHDT and CDR2 is FYEKMQ (reference sequence). Losses at the gene ends were 5 bases for V and 8 bases for J; bases not matched to a gene: 11.

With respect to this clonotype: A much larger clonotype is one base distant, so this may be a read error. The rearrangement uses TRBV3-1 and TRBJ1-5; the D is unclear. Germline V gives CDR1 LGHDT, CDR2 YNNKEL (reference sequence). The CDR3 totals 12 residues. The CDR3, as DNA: TGTGCCAACAGCCAAGACGGGGAGCCCCAGCATTTT. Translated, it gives CANSQDGEPQHF.

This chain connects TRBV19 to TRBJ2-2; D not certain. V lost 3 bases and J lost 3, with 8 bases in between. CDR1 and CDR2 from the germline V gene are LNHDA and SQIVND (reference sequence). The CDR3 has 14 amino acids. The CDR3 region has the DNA TGTGCCAGTAGTATGTTTGGCTACACCGGGGAGCTGTTTTTT. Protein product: CASSMFGYTGELFF.

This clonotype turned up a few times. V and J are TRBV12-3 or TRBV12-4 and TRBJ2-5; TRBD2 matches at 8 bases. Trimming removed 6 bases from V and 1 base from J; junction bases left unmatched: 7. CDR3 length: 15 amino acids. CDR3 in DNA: TGTGCCAGCAGCCAGGTAGCGGGACTCCAAGAGACCCAGTACTTC. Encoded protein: CASSQVAGLQETQYF.

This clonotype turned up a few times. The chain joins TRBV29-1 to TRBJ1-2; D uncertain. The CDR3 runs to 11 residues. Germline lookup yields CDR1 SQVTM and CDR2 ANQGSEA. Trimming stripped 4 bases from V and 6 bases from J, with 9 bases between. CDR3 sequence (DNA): TGCAGCGTTGGGGCAGAAGATGGCTACACCTTC. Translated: CSVGAEDGYTF.

The CDR3 DNA reads TGTGCCAGCAGCAACCGCGAGAAAGAGACCCAGTACTTC. This gives the protein CASSNREKETQYF. This chain links TRBV11-3 with TRBJ2-5; D remains unclear. The V end lost 5 bases, the J end lost 3 bases, and 10 bases lay between the germline ends. CDR3 length: 13 residues. Looked up from germline, CDR1 is SGHNT and CDR2 is YENEEA.

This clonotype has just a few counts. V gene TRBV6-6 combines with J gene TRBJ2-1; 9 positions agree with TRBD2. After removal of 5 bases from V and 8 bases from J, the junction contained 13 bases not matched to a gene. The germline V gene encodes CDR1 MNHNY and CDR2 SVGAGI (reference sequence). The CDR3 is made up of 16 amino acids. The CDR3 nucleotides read TGTGCCAGCAGTAGACGTCGGACTAGCGAGAGGGATGAGCAGTTCTTC. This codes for CASSRRRTSERDEQFF.

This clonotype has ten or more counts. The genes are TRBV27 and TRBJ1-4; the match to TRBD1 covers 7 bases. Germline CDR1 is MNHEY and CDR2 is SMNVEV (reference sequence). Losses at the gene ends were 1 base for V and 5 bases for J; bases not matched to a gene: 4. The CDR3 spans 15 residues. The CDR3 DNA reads TGTGCCAGCAGTTTATTTACAGGGGAAAATGAAAAACTGTTTTTT. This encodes CASSLFTGENEKLFF.

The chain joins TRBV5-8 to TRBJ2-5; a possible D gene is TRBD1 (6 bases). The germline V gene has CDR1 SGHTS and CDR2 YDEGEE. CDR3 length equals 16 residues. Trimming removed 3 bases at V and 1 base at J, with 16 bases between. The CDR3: CASSSGQTNTQETQYF. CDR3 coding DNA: TGTGCCAGCAGCTCAGGACAGACAAATACCCAAGAGACCCAGTACTTC.

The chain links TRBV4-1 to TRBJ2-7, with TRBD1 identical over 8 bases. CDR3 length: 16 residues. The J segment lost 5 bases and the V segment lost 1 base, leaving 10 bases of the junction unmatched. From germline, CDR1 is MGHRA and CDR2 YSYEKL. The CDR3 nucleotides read TGCGCCAGCAGCCAAGTGTTTGGAGACAGGGGCCACGAGCAGTACTTC. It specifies CASSQVFGDRGHEQYF.

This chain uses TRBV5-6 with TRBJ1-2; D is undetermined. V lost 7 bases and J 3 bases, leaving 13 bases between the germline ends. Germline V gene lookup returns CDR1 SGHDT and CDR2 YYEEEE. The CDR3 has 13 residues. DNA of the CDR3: TGTGCCAGCGGTTCAGGATCGTACTATGGCTACACCTTC. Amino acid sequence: CASGSGSYYGYTF.

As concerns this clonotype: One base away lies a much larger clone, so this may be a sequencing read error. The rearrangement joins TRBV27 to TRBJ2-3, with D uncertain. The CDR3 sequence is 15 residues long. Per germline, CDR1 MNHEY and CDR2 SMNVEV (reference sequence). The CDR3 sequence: CASSLTLGLADTRYF. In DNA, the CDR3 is TGTGCCAGCAGTTTAACGCTAGGGCTGGCAGATACGCGGTATTTT.

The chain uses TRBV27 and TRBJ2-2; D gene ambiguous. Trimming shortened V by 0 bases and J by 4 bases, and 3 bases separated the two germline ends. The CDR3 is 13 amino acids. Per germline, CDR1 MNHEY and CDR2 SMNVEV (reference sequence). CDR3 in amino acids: CASSLSLTGELFF. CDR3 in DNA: TGTGCCAGCAGTTTATCACTCACCGGGGAGCTGTTTTTT.

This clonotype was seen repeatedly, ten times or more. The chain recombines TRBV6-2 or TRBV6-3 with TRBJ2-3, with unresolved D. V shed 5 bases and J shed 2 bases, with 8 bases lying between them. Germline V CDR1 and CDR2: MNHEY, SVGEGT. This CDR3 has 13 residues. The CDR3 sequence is CASSGEFTDTQYF. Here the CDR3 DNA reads TGTGCCAGCAGTGGAGAATTCACAGATACGCAGTATTTT.

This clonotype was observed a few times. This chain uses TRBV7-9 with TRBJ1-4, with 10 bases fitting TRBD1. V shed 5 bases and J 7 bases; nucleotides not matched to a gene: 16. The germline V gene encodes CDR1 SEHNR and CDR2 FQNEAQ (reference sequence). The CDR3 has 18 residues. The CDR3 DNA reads TGTGCCAGCAGCGAAGGAAAAAGCTCCCGGACAGGGGGTGAAAAACTGTTTTTT. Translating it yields CASSEGKSSRTGGEKLFF.

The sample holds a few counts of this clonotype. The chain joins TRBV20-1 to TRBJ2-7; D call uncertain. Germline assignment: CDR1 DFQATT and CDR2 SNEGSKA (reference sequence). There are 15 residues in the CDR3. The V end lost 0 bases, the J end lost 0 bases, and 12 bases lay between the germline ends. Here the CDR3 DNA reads TGCAGTGCTAGAGATACGTCGACTGGCTCCTACGAGCAGTACTTC. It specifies CSARDTSTGSYEQYF.

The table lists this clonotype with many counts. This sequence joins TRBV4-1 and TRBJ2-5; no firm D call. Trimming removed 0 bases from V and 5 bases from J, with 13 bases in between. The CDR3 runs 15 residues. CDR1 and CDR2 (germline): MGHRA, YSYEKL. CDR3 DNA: TGCGCCAGCAGCCAAGATCGTGCCAGGTTTGAGACCCAGTACTTC. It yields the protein CASSQDRARFETQYF.

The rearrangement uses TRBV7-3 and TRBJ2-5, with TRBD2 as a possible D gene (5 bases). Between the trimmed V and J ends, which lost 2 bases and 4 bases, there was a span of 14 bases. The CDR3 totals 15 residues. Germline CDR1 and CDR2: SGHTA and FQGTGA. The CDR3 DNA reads TGTGCCAGCAGCTTAGGCGAGAGCGGTAGAGAGACCCAGTACTTC. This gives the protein CASSLGESGRETQYF.

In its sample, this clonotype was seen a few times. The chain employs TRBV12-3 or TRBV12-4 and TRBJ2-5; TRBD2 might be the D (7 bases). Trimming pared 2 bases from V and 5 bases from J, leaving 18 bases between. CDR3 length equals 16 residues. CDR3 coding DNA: TGTGCCAGCAGTTTATTCCGGGGGGCCCCCCTGGAGACCCAGTACTTC. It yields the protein CASSLFRGAPLETQYF.